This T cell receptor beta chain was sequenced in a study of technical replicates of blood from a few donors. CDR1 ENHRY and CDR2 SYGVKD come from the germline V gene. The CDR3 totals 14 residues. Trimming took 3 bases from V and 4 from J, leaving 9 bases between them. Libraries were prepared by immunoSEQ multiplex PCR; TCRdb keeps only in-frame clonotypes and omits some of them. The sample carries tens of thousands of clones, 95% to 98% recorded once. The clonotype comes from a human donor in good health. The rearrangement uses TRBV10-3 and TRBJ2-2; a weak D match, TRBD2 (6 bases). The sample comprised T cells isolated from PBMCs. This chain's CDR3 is CAISDFGGTGELFF. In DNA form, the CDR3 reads TGTGCCATCAGTGATTTCGGGGGCACCGGGGAGCTGTTTTTT.